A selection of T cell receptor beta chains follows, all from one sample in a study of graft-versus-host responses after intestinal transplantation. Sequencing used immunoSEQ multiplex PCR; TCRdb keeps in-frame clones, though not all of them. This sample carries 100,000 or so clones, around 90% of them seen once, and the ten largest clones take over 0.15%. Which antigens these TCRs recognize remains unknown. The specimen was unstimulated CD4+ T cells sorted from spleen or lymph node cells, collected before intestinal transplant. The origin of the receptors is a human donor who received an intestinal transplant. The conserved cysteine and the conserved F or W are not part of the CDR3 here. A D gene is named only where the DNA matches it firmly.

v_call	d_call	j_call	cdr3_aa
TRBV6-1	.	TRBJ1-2	ASSEARGKDGYT
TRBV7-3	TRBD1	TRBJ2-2	ASSETGAVTGELF
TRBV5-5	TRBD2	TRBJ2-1	ASFRSGVDNEQF
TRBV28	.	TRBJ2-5	ASRSQWAGETQY
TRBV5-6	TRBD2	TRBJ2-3	ASSDGLAGLYPDTQY
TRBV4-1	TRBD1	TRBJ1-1	ASSPGQGKNTEAF
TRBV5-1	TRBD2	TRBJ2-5	ASCLSSSGGETQY
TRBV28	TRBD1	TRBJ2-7	ASIPSGTGGLEQY
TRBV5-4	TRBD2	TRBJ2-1	ASSLASASGGSYNEQF
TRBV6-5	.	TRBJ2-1	ASSYSTATRGDEQF
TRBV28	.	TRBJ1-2	ASSLGARNYGYT
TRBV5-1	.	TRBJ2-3	ASSTNPSTDTQY
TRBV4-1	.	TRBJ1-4	ASSQDGTAATNEKLF
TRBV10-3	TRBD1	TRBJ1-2	AISLQGQLNYGYT
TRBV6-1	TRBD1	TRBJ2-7	ASRWRRDSHSEQY
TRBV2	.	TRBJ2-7	ASSTMDSHPQGEQY
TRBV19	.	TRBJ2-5	ASSPRDSAGSSY
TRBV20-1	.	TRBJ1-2	SARDGVGYT
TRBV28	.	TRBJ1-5	ASRDTNQPQH
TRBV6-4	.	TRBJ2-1	ASSDFGGYNEQF
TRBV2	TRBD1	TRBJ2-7	ASSELGTGGEQY
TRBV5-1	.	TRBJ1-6	ASSLGQYNSPLH
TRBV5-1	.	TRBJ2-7	ASSLAGVPYEQY
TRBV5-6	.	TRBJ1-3	ASKRGMSGNTIY
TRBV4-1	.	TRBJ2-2	ASSQGYGTGELF
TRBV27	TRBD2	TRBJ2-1	ASSLPGLAGGPHEQF
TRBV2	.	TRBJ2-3	ASSDGLLITDTQY
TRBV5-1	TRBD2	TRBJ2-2	ASSPERGGRTGELF
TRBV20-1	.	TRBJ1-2	SGSGARYT
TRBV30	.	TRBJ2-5	AWSPKGRGRVQETQY
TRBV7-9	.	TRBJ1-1	ASSTLQGYNTEAF